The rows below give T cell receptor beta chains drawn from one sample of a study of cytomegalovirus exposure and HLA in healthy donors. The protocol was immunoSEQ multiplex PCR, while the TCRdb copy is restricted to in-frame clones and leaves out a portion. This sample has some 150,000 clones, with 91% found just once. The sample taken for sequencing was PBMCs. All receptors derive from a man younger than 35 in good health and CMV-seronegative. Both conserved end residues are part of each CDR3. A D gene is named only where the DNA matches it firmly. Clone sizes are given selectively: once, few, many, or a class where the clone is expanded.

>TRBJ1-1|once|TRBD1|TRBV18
TGTGCCAGCTCACCCTCCCAGACAGGGGGCACTGAAGCTTTCTTT
CASSPSQTGGTEAFF
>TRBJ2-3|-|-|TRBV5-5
TGTGCCAGCACCCCCCGACACAGGGATATCACAGATACGCAGTATTTT
CASTPRHRDITDTQYF
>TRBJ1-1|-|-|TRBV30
TGTGCCTGGAGTCTAGGCACTGAAGCTTTCTTT
CAWSLGTEAFF
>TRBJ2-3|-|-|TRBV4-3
TGCGCCAGCAGCCAAGCCCAGGGCCCAGATACGCAGTATTTT
CASSQAQGPDTQYF
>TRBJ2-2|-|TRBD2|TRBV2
TGTGCCAGCAGGAGACTAGCGGGAGTGACCGGGGAGCTGTTTTTT
CASRRLAGVTGELFF
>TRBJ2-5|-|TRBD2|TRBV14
TGTGCCAGCAGCCAATCGGGGGGGGTAAAGTACCAAGAGACCCAGTACTTC
CASSQSGGVKYQETQYF
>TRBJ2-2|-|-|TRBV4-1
TGCGCCAGCAGCCAAGAAGTTGGGGCAGGACTACAGAACACCGGGGAGCTGTTTTTT
CASSQEVGAGLQNTGELFF
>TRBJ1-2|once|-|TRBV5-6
TGTGCCAGCAGCTTGGGTCCCCCGACAATGGCTCAGAACTATGGCTACACCTTC
CASSLGPPTMAQNYGYTF
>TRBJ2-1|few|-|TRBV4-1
TGCGCCAGCAGCCCCTGGACCGGGATTAACAATGAGCAGTTCTTC
CASSPWTGINNEQFF
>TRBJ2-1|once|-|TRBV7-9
TGTGCCAGCAGCTTAGCGTCGGGGACACAAGATTTTTACAATGAGCAGTTCTTC
CASSLASGTQDFYNEQFF
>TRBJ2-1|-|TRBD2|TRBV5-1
TGCGCCAGCAATGCGGGGGGAGGGTCCTACAATGAGCAGTTCTTC
CASNAGGGSYNEQFF
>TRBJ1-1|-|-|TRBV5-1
TGCGCCAGCAGCCGGACATCGTTGAACACTGAAGCTTTCTTT
CASSRTSLNTEAFF
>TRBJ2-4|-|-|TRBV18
TGTGCCAGCTCACCAGGGCAGGCCCTGGTGACCATTCAGTACTTC
CASSPGQALVTIQYF
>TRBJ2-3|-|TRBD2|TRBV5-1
TGCGCCAGCAGCGGCGAGGCGGGGGGGCCAGATACGCAGTATTTT
CASSGEAGGPDTQYF
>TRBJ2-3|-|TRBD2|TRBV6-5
TGTGCCAGCAGTTACTCGGGACTAGCAGATACGCAGTATTTT
CASSYSGLADTQYF
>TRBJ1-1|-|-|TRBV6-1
TGTGCCGGGGCTGTGGCCATGAACACTGAAGCTTTCTTT
CAGAVAMNTEAFF
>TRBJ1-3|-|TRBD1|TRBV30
TGTGCCTGGAGCGACAGGGGACGGGACACCATATATTTT
CAWSDRGRDTIYF
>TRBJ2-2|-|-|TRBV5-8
TGTGCCAGCAGCACCGGGACAACGAACACCGGGGAGCTGTTTTTT
CASSTGTTNTGELFF
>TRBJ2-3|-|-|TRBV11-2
TGTGCCAGCACCCCTAGGGGGGGAGATACGCAGTATTTT
CASTPRGGDTQYF
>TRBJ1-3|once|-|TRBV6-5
TGTGCCAGCAACGGGGATGGAAACACCATATATTTT
CASNGDGNTIYF
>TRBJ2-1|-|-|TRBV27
TGTGCCAGCAGTTTAGGTGGGGGGGCCCACAATGAGCAGTTCTTC
CASSLGGGAHNEQFF
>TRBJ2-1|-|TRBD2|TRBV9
TGTGCCAGCAGAGGGACTAGCGGGAGGGCTGCTTGCCACAATGAGCAGTTCTTC
CASRGTSGRAACHNEQFF
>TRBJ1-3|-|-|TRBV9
TGTGCCAGCAGCGAGCGTTCTCCTGGAAACACCATATATTTT
CASSERSPGNTIYF
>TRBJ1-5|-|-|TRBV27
TGTGCCAGCAGTTTAGCCAGGGCTCAGCCCCAGCATTTT
CASSLARAQPQHF
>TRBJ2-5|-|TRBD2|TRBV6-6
TGTGCCAGCAGTTACCGCGGGGGGGGTCAAGAGACCCAGTACTTC
CASSYRGGGQETQYF
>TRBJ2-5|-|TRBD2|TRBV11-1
TGTGCCAGCAGCCAAACTAGCGGGGGGTTACAAGAGACCCAGTACTTC
CASSQTSGGLQETQYF
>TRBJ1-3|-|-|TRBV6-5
TGTGCCAGCAAGCGGGGGTTCTCTGGAAACACCATATATTTT
CASKRGFSGNTIYF
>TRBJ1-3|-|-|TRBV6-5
TGTGCCAGCAGTCGCGACTTCAACTCTGGAAACACCATATATTTT
CASSRDFNSGNTIYF
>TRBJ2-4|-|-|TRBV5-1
TGCGCCAGCAGCTTGGGACAGGCGGCTTTGGACATTCAGTACTTC
CASSLGQAALDIQYF
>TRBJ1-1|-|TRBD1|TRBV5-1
TGCGCCAGCAGTACTCCAGGGGGAACTGAAGCTTTCTTT
CASSTPGGTEAFF
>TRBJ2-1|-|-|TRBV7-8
TGTGCCAGCAGCTTAGTTCAGGGGGGTCCCTACAATGAGCAGTTCTTC
CASSLVQGGPYNEQFF
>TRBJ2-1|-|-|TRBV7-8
TGTGCCAGTGGGAGGAATGAGCAGTTCTTC
CASGRNEQFF
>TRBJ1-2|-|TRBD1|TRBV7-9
TGTGCCAGCAGCCAATTGACAGGGGCTTCAAATGGCTACACCTTC
CASSQLTGASNGYTF
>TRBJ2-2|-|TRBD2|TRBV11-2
TGTGCCAGCAGGCCCGGGAGGCTAGCGGGACCAACCGGGGAGCTGTTTTTT
CASRPGRLAGPTGELFF
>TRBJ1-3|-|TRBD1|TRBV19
TGTGCCAGTAGTATACCCCAGGGGGGTGGAAACACCATATATTTT
CASSIPQGGGNTIYF
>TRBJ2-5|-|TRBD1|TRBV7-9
TGTGCCAGCAGTCCTTTTACAGGGGGCTTGGGGGAGACCCAGTACTTC
CASSPFTGGLGETQYF
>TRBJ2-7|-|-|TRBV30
TGTGCCTGGGGGGCGTCGGGCTACGAGCAGTACTTC
CAWGASGYEQYF
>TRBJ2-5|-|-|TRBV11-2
TGTGCCAGCAGCCTAAATCAAGAGACCCAGTACTTC
CASSLNQETQYF
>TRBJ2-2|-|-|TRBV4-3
TGCGCCAGCACAGGGAACACCGGGGAGCTGTTTTTT
CASTGNTGELFF
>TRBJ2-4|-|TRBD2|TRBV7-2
TGTGCCAGCAGCACAACTAGCGGCTTTTCCAAAAACATTCAGTACTTC
CASSTTSGFSKNIQYF
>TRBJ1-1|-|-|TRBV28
TGTGCCGGCCTGGCGGGGGGGAGTGGGAACACTGAAGCTTTCTTT
CAGLAGGSGNTEAFF
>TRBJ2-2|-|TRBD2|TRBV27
TGTGCCAGCAGTCCGCACCTAGCGGGGGGTAACACCGGGGAGCTGTTTTTT
CASSPHLAGGNTGELFF
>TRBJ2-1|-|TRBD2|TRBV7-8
TGTGCCAGCAGCTTACCCAGGACTAGCGCCAGCTCCTACAATGAGCAGTTCTTC
CASSLPRTSASSYNEQFF